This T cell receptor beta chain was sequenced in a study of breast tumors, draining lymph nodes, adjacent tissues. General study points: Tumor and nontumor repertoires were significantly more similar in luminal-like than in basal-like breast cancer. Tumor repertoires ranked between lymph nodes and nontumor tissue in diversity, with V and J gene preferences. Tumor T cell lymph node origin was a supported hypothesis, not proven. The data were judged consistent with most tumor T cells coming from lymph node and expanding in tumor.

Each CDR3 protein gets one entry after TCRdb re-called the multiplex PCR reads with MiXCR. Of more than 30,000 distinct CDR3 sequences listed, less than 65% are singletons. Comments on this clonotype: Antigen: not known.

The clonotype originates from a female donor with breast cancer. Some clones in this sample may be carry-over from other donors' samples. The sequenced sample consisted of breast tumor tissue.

The CDR3 region is CSVGWGRVQETQYF. CDR3 in DNA: TGCAGCGTTGGATGGGGGAGGGTCCAAGAGACCCAGTACTTC. The rearrangement uses TRBV29-1 and TRBJ2-5, with 7 bases matching TRBD2. Trimming removed 4 bases from V and 1 base from J; junction bases left unmatched: 6. Per germline, CDR1 SQVTM and CDR2 ANQGSEA. This CDR3 region has 14 residues.